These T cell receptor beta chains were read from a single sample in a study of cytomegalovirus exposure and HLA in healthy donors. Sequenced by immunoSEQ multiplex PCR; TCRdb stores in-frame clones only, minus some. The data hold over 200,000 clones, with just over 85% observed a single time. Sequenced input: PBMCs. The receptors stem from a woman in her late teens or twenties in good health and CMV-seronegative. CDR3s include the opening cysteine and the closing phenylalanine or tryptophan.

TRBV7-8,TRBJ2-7,CASSPSRFISYEQYF
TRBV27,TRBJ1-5,CAIGQRVNQPQHF
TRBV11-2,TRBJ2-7,CASSSGLAFYEQYF
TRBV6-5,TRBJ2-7,CASSYRTRGYEQYF
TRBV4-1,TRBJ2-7,CASSHASSEQYF
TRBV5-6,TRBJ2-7,CASSWDRTYEQYF
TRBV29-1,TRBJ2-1,CSVGQGGTNEQFF
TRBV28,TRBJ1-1,CASSFSGATEAFF
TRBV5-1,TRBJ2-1,CASSLVAGGPYNEQFF
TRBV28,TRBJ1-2,CASYQQGRGEDGYTF
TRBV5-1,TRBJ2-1,CASSWTSGASYNEQFF
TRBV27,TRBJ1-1,CASSEGHLNTEAFF
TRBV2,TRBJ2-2,CASSEQGAAGELFF
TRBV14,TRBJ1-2,CASRGVGNYGYTF
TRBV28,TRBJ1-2,CASSLFSTGDRTF
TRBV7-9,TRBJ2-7,CASSLARGGPRGEQYF
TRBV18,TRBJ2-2,CASSPTPLAGFANTGELFF
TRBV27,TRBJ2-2,CASSLLRGQLNTGELFF
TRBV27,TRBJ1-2,CASSLEPGSYGYTF
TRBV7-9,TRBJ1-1,CASSRSGTGYYTEAFF
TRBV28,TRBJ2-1,CASSTAGTSGAYNEQFF
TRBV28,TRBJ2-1,CATLQTGTPSSYNEQFF
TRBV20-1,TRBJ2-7,CSARDFYEQYF
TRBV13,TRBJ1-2,CASSSGTGVYGYTF
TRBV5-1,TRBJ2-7,CASRPSGAYEQYF
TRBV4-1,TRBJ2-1,CASSQPAGLTNEQFF
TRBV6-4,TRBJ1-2,CASRGRGSAKANYGYTF
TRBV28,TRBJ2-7,CASSLDTGAYEQYF
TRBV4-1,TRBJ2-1,CASSQRWTSGRGDEQFF
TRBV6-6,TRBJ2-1,CASSTTGFREQFF
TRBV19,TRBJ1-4,CASSIPWHHNEKLFF
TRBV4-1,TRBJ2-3,CASSQAESGRITDTQYF
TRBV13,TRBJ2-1,CASSPGLAGGVRGNEQFF
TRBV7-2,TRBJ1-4,CASSTLQGGGEKLFF
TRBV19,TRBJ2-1,CASSTVAGPYNEQFF
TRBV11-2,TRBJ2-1,CASSSPSGKRISYNEQFF
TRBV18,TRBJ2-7,CASSLTDNQVPGPFQEGGLWEQYF
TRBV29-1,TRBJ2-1,CSVEGGSIYNEQFF
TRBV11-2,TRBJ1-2,CASSLVTERAGYGYTF